The 19 T cell receptor beta chains given below trace back to one sample, sequenced in a study of shared clonotypes between healthy human individuals. TCRdb keeps only in-frame clones here, not all; method: immunoSEQ multiplex PCR. The sample shows 950,000 to 1,100,000 clones, about 74% of them seen only once. The material sequenced was memory CD4+ T cells sorted from blood. Subset in this sample: CD45RA-negative fraction. Receptors originate from a man aged 18 to 29 in good health.

This chain links TRBV29-1 with TRBJ2-7; D is perhaps TRBD1 (6 bases). The V gene lost 4 bases and the J gene lost 4 bases, with 14 bases spanning the gap. CDR3 size: 13 residues. From germline, CDR1 is SQVTM and CDR2 ANQGSEA. The CDR3 nucleotides are TGCAGCGTTGCGGAGTACAGGGAATACGAGCAGTACTTC. Protein sequence: CSVAEYREYEQYF.

V and J are TRBV10-3 and TRBJ2-3; the D is unclear. Germline values: CDR1 ENHRY, CDR2 SYGVKD. Trimming stripped 10 bases from V and 2 bases from J, with 10 bases between. This CDR3 has 12 amino acids. CDR3 region: CATNQNTDTQYF. In nucleotides, the CDR3 is TGTGCCACCAACCAAAACACAGATACGCAGTATTTT.

This chain uses TRBV11-2 with TRBJ1-5; D ambiguous. This CDR3 region has 15 residues. Germline CDR1 SGHAT, CDR2 FQNNGV. V was trimmed by 0 bases and J by 7 bases, leaving 13 bases between them. Written as DNA, the CDR3 is TGTGCCAGCAGCTTAGACTCCGGGGAGATGCAGCCCCAGCATTTT. Encoded protein: CASSLDSGEMQPQHF.

The genes are TRBV27 and TRBJ1-2; the match to TRBD1 covers 8 bases. This CDR3 has 18 residues. Germline V gene lookup returns CDR1 MNHEY and CDR2 SMNVEV (reference sequence). The V gene end was trimmed by 5 bases and the J gene end by 2 bases; junction bases not matched to a gene: 16. CDR3 residues: CASSAFRWTGLTNYGYTF. CDR3 sequence (DNA): TGTGCCAGCAGTGCCTTCCGGTGGACAGGGCTTACCAACTATGGCTACACCTTC.

The J gene is TRBJ1-5, the V gene TRBV6-5; D remains ambiguous. Looked up from germline, CDR1 is MNHEY and CDR2 is SVGAGI. The CDR3 length is 14 residues. With 6 bases removed from V and 3 bases from J, the gap between germline ends came to 12 bases. CDR3 residues: CASSTVGFNQPQHF. The CDR3 DNA sequence: TGTGCCAGCAGCACCGTCGGGTTCAATCAGCCCCAGCATTTT.

This clone was found a few times. DNA for the CDR3: TGTGCCAGCAGCTTTCAGGGGGCGCAGCCCCAGCATTTT. It translates to CASSFQGAQPQHF. The chain uses TRBV5-4 and TRBJ1-5; 8 nucleotides align to TRBD1. J was trimmed by 7 bases and V by 2 bases; bases with no gene match: 2. The CDR3 is made up of 13 amino acids. The germline V gene encodes CDR1 SGHNT and CDR2 YYREEE (reference sequence).

The chain employs TRBV7-9 and TRBJ2-5, with D perhaps matching TRBD2 (5 bases). Germline V gives CDR1 SEHNR, CDR2 FQNEAQ (reference sequence). V was pared by 6 bases and J by 2 bases, with 10 bases between. The CDR3 extends over 13 amino acids. The CDR3 reads CASSLGSQETQYF. The CDR3 region has the DNA TGTGCCAGCAGTCTAGGGAGTCAAGAGACCCAGTACTTC.

The rearrangement links TRBV5-4 to TRBJ2-1; D is ambiguous. The V end was cut by 5 bases, the J end by 4 bases, with 16 bases between. Germline CDR1 SGHNT, CDR2 YYREEE (reference sequence). The CDR3 has 15 amino acids. CDR3 residues: CASSNGPTNYNEQFF. Written as DNA, the CDR3 is TGTGCCAGCAGTAACGGACCAACCAATTACAATGAGCAGTTCTTC.

V is TRBV7-2 and J is TRBJ2-5; TRBD2 aligns across 8 bases. J was trimmed by 2 bases and V by 5 bases; bases with no gene match: 7. Germline CDR1 SGHTA, CDR2 FQGNSA. CDR3 length: 15 amino acids. This CDR3 is CASSTSGRAQETQYF. The CDR3 nucleotides are TGTGCCAGCAGCACAAGCGGGAGAGCGCAAGAGACCCAGTACTTC. Filled out from reference TRBV7-2 and TRBJ2-5, the complete variable domain reads GAGVSQSPSNKVTEKGKDVELRCDPISGHTALYWYRQSLGQGLEFLIYFQGNSAPDKSGLPSDRFSAERTGGSVSTLTIQRTQQEDSAVYLCASSTSGRAQETQYFGPGTRLLVL.

This chain uses TRBV19 with TRBJ1-6; D not resolved. V lost 6 bases, J lost 7 bases, and 19 bases lay in between. The CDR3 sequence is 16 residues long. CDR1 is LNHDA and CDR2 is SQIVND in the germline V gene (reference sequence). CDR3 residues: CASRTMDREANSPLHF. The CDR3 nucleotides are TGTGCCAGTAGGACGATGGACCGTGAGGCGAATTCACCCCTCCACTTT.

The V gene is TRBV5-1, the J gene TRBJ2-1; the match to TRBD2 covers 15 bases. Germline loops: CDR1 SGHRS, CDR2 YFSETQ. This CDR3 region has 17 residues. Trimming took 3 bases from V and 8 from J; bases not matched to a gene: 9. The CDR3 nucleotides read TGCGCCAGCAGCTCCGAGGGACTAGCGGGAGGCTGGGATGAGCAGTTCTTC. This sequence encodes CASSSEGLAGGWDEQFF.

This rearrangement joins TRBV28 to TRBJ1-3, with 8 nucleotides matching TRBD1. The V gene's germline CDR1 is MDHEN and CDR2 SYDVKM. After removal of 6 bases from V and 2 bases from J, the junction contained 3 bases not matched to a gene. This CDR3 has 14 residues. The CDR3 nucleotides read TGTGCCAGCAGCGAGACAGGGGCTGGAAACACCATATATTTT. Translating gives CASSETGAGNTIYF. Full variable domain (outside the CDR3, taken from reference TRBV28 and TRBJ1-3): DVKVTQSSRYLVKRTGEKVFLECVQDMDHENMFWYRQDPGLGLRLIYFSYDVKMKEKGDIPEGYSVSREKKERFSLILESASTNQTSMYLCASSETGAGNTIYFGEGSWLTVV.

This clone was seen more than once but under ten times. The chain has TRBV5-1 and TRBJ2-7; D ambiguous. V lost 4 bases to trimming and J lost 3 bases, with 8 bases between them. The CDR3 spans 12 residues. Germline V lookup: CDR1 SGHRS, CDR2 YFSETQ. The CDR3 is CASSRTSYEQYF. In DNA, the CDR3 is TGCGCCAGCAGCCGTACGAGCTACGAGCAGTACTTC.

This clone has more than one count but fewer than ten. The identical CDR3 is also encoded by other nucleotide sequences in the sample. The chain recombines TRBV7-2 with TRBJ1-5; 7 nucleotides match TRBD1. The CDR3 runs 15 residues. CDR1 is SGHTA, CDR2 FQGNSA, per germline. Trimming removed 0 bases from V and 4 bases from J; junction bases left unmatched: 3. Written as DNA, the CDR3 is TGTGCCAGCAGCTTAGCGGGACAGTCTAATCAGCCCCAGCATTTT. Its protein is CASSLAGQSNQPQHF.

This chain joins TRBV18 and TRBJ2-7; 10 bases are a match to TRBD2. The CDR3 spans 15 residues. V lost 2 bases, J lost 4 bases, and 5 bases stayed unmatched. Germline V gene data show CDR1 as KGHSH and CDR2 as LQKENI. The CDR3 sequence is CASSPASGRMYEQYF. The CDR3 nucleotides read TGTGCCAGCTCACCAGCTAGCGGGAGAATGTACGAGCAGTACTTC. Variable domain in full (rest from reference TRBV18 and TRBJ2-7): NAGVMQNPRHLVRRRGQEARLRCSPMKGHSHVYWYRQLPEEGLKFMVYLQKENIIDESGMPKERFSAEFPKEGPSILRIQQVVRGDSAAYFCASSPASGRMYEQYFGPGTRLTVT.

J is TRBJ1-1 and V is TRBV19; D is uncertain. The germline V gene encodes CDR1 LNHDA and CDR2 SQIVND (reference sequence). The CDR3 is made up of 11 amino acids. V lost 8 bases and J lost 10, with 14 bases in between. CDR3 loop: CASAYLDGAFF. DNA for the CDR3: TGTGCCAGTGCCTATCTAGATGGAGCTTTCTTT. The full variable domain, in which reference TRBV19 and TRBJ1-1 provide the parts outside the CDR3, is DGGITQSPKYLFRKEGQNVTLSCEQNLNHDAMYWYRQDPGQGLRLIYYSQIVNDFQKGDIAEGYSVSREKKESFPLTVTSAQKNPTAFYLCASAYLDGAFFGQGTRLTVV.

The count of this clone is one. The chain carries TRBV4-1 and TRBJ1-4, with D possibly being TRBD1 (6 bases). Germline CDR1 and CDR2: MGHRA and YSYEKL. This CDR3 spans 15 amino acids. V lost 4 bases and J 0 bases, leaving 9 bases between the germline ends. CDR3 DNA: TGCGCCAGCAGCCTCCCAGGGGCAACTAATGAAAAACTGTTTTTT. Its translation: CASSLPGATNEKLFF.

The rearrangement joins TRBV12-5 to TRBJ1-2, with 7 bases lining up with TRBD1. V lost 4 bases and J lost 3; bases outside the gene matches: 5. Germline CDR1 LGHNT, CDR2 FRNRAP. The CDR3 loop spans 14 amino acids. The CDR3 loop is CASGSAGTDYGYTF. The CDR3 region has the DNA TGTGCTAGTGGTTCTGCCGGGACAGACTATGGCTACACCTTC.

The genes are TRBV5-4 and TRBJ2-3; TRBD2 matches 8 bases. This CDR3 contains 15 residues. Unmatched junction bases numbered 10, after V lost 3 bases and J lost 7 bases. CDR1 and CDR2 from the germline V gene are SGHNT and YYREEE (reference sequence). The CDR3 DNA is TGTGCCAGCAGCTCCGGGAGCGGGGGCGAAAATACGCAGTATTTT. It codes for CASSSGSGGENTQYF.